This T cell receptor beta chain derives from a study of OX40 agonist ivuxolimab in advanced cancers. On the study more broadly: The group had a mean age of around 64 years, ranged from about 23 to 79, and was around 82% male. The study, taken as a whole, reports: A proportion of nonresponders additionally exhibited low normalized T-cell clonal expansion. CD8+ T cells averaged more expanded clones than CD4+.

Remarks on this clone: Its specificity is not known.

The CDR3 runs to 15 residues. Trimming removed 0 bases from V and 1 base from J; junction bases left unmatched: 3. CDR1 and CDR2 from the germline V gene are SGHRS and YFSETQ. Generated by immunoSEQ multiplex PCR, the TCRdb table keeps only in-frame clones and is missing some. The table lists tens of thousands of clones, under 85% of them singletons. The V gene is TRBV5-1, the J gene TRBJ1-1; 7 nucleotides line up with TRBD1. The TCR originated in an adult with an advanced solid tumor such as melanoma, head and neck, liver or kidney cancer. The source material was CD4+ or CD8+ T cells sorted from blood, sampled in a trial of the OX40 agonist ivuxolimab. DNA for the CDR3: TGCGCCAGCAGCTTGGCCGGGACAGCGAACACTGAAGCTTTCTTT. This sequence encodes CASSLAGTANTEAFF.